These T cell receptor beta chains were read from a single sample in a study of blood T cell repertoires in COVID-19. Assay used: immunoSEQ multiplex PCR; TCRdb lists only in-frame clones, some missing. This sample has a few hundred thousand clones, with 86% found just once. The material sequenced was peripheral blood. The receptors originated from a woman between 45 and 65 years old with acute or convalescent COVID-19. The CDR3 runs from the conserved cysteine through the conserved F or W.

j_call: TRBJ2-1
v_call: TRBV18
cdr3_aa: CASSPASLNEQFF

j_call: TRBJ1-3
v_call: TRBV28
cdr3_aa: CASSLSGGYGNTIYF

j_call: TRBJ2-5
v_call: TRBV30
cdr3_aa: CASEARSETQYF

j_call: TRBJ1-1
v_call: TRBV28
cdr3_aa: CASSLRGDSGNTEAFF

j_call: TRBJ2-5
v_call: TRBV28
cdr3_aa: CASRTGQETQYF

j_call: TRBJ2-2
v_call: TRBV18
cdr3_aa: CASSPPSPGITGELFF

j_call: TRBJ2-3
v_call: TRBV28
cdr3_aa: CASSLRGSTRTPDTQYF

j_call: TRBJ2-7
v_call: TRBV5-5
cdr3_aa: CASSLGPSYAYEQYF

j_call: TRBJ2-7
v_call: TRBV18
cdr3_aa: CASSNRDSYEQYF

j_call: TRBJ2-5
v_call: TRBV7-8
cdr3_aa: CASSSRLAGGPGEAQYF

j_call: TRBJ1-1
v_call: TRBV27
cdr3_aa: CASSLSRQANTEAFF

j_call: TRBJ2-3
v_call: TRBV9
cdr3_aa: CASSVATAGVDTQYF

j_call: TRBJ2-1
v_call: TRBV24-1
cdr3_aa: CATSAGGRAFYNEQFF

j_call: TRBJ1-6
v_call: TRBV9
cdr3_aa: CASSVGQGRFDSPLHF

j_call: TRBJ2-7
v_call: TRBV7-3
cdr3_aa: CASSPGGEHYEQYF

j_call: TRBJ1-5
v_call: TRBV28
cdr3_aa: CASRLVGPGWPQHF

j_call: TRBJ1-2
v_call: TRBV19
cdr3_aa: CASSILQDGYTF

j_call: TRBJ2-3
v_call: TRBV18
cdr3_aa: CASSPPQPSTDTQYF

j_call: TRBJ1-3
v_call: TRBV5-5
cdr3_aa: CASSLFGGRSIYSGNTIYF

j_call: TRBJ1-2
v_call: TRBV28
cdr3_aa: CASRGRANYGYTF

j_call: TRBJ2-4
v_call: TRBV30
cdr3_aa: CAWSLGTNDIQYF

j_call: TRBJ2-7
v_call: TRBV27
cdr3_aa: CASSPRELSYEQYF

j_call: TRBJ2-3
v_call: TRBV29-1
cdr3_aa: CSGAWVSGTDTQYF

j_call: TRBJ1-2
v_call: TRBV6-1
cdr3_aa: CASSEGPGANYGYTF

j_call: TRBJ1-1
v_call: TRBV18
cdr3_aa: CASSPQPGTEAFF

j_call: TRBJ1-1
v_call: TRBV7-9
cdr3_aa: CASSRTGSGTEAFF

j_call: TRBJ1-1
v_call: TRBV7-3
cdr3_aa: CASSPLPGQGNTEAFF

j_call: TRBJ2-2
v_call: TRBV7-3
cdr3_aa: CASSLTPAGGPGELFF

j_call: TRBJ1-2
v_call: TRBV6-5
cdr3_aa: CASSQTANYGYTF

j_call: TRBJ1-5
v_call: TRBV27
cdr3_aa: CASRDREQPQHF

j_call: TRBJ2-3
v_call: TRBV7-9
cdr3_aa: CASSSLRSREGADTQYF

j_call: TRBJ1-5
v_call: TRBV4-2
cdr3_aa: CASSHNRVGNQPQHF

j_call: TRBJ2-5
v_call: TRBV3-1/TRBV3-2
cdr3_aa: CASSPLAGVETQYF

j_call: TRBJ2-1
v_call: TRBV7-9
cdr3_aa: CASSLEGLANYNEQFF

j_call: TRBJ1-2
v_call: TRBV5-1
cdr3_aa: CASSSQGVNYGYTF

j_call: TRBJ2-1
v_call: TRBV7-9
cdr3_aa: CASTEDRQFF

j_call: TRBJ2-7
v_call: TRBV28
cdr3_aa: CASSFNAGPSYEQYF

j_call: TRBJ2-1
v_call: TRBV5-1
cdr3_aa: CASSLEPNFSYNEQFF

j_call: TRBJ1-5
v_call: TRBV6-5
cdr3_aa: CASRVTGGLNQPQHF

j_call: TRBJ2-1
v_call: TRBV2
cdr3_aa: CASRLPGLAGWDGQFF

j_call: TRBJ2-7
v_call: TRBV7-2
cdr3_aa: CASSLVLAGAYEQYF

j_call: TRBJ1-1
v_call: TRBV7-9
cdr3_aa: CASSSGLRVTEAFF

j_call: TRBJ1-5
v_call: TRBV7-3
cdr3_aa: CASSLRTGVLYSNQPQHF

j_call: TRBJ2-7
v_call: TRBV19
cdr3_aa: CASSIGTGAYEQYF

j_call: TRBJ1-5
v_call: TRBV19
cdr3_aa: CASRPLTSEQPQHF

j_call: TRBJ1-1
v_call: TRBV28
cdr3_aa: CASSLYRGSMNTEAFF

j_call: TRBJ2-7
v_call: TRBV2
cdr3_aa: CASTGHRNPYEQYF

j_call: TRBJ1-1
v_call: TRBV30
cdr3_aa: CAWEPPRGEAFF

j_call: TRBJ2-7
v_call: TRBV28
cdr3_aa: CASSLNYRESSYEQYF